The rows below give T cell receptor beta chains drawn from one sample of a study of graft-versus-host responses after intestinal transplantation. Using immunoSEQ multiplex PCR, the repertoire was profiled, and TCRdb retains in-frame clones only, with some absent. The top ten hold 0.15% to 0.2% of the sample, which has about 96,000 clones, about 93% seen once. Antigen specificity for these receptors is unknown. The sequences come from unstimulated CD4+ T cells sorted from spleen or lymph node cells, collected before intestinal transplant. These TCRs come from a human donor who received an intestinal transplant. Both conserved end residues are part of each CDR3. Each record gives: clone size, J gene, D gene, V gene, CDR3 DNA, CDR3 protein. The D gene is left open where the match is weak. Size values are once, few and many counts, or a class for expanded clones, and some rows have none.

size: once; J: TRBJ1-1; D: TRBD1; V: TRBV5-5; DNA: TGTGCCAGCAGCTTCACAGGGGCTGGCACTGAAGCTTTCTTT; CDR3: CASSFTGAGTEAFF
size: -; J: TRBJ2-1; D: -; V: TRBV9; DNA: TGTGCCAGCAGCGTAGCCCAGGGGAGTTACAATGAGCAGTTCTTC; CDR3: CASSVAQGSYNEQFF
size: -; J: TRBJ1-5; D: -; V: TRBV6-1; DNA: TGTGCCAGCTCAATCCCAGGGGTCCATCAGCCCCAGCATTTT; CDR3: CASSIPGVHQPQHF
size: -; J: TRBJ1-2; D: -; V: TRBV6-1; DNA: TGTGCCAGCAATCCACAGGGTGTTGTGAAGGGCTACACCTTC; CDR3: CASNPQGVVKGYTF
size: -; J: TRBJ2-1; D: -; V: TRBV6-1; DNA: TGTGCCAGTCTGCGGGCCTACAATGAGCAGTTCTTC; CDR3: CASLRAYNEQFF
size: -; J: TRBJ2-5; D: -; V: TRBV18; DNA: TGTGCCAGCTCACCACGGCAGGGTGAGACCCAGTACTTC; CDR3: CASSPRQGETQYF
size: -; J: TRBJ2-3; D: TRBD2; V: TRBV18; DNA: TGTGCCAGCTCACCACCAGGCCTAGCGGGAGCTACGCAGTATTTT; CDR3: CASSPPGLAGATQYF
size: -; J: TRBJ1-3; D: TRBD1; V: TRBV6-1; DNA: TGTGCCAGCAGAACAGGGGCCCCCTCTGGAAACACCATATATTTT; CDR3: CASRTGAPSGNTIYF
size: -; J: TRBJ1-5; D: -; V: TRBV7-2; DNA: TGTGCCAGCAGCTTAAGTTCCCAGGGCGGTCAGCCCCAGCATTTT; CDR3: CASSLSSQGGQPQHF
size: -; J: TRBJ2-7; D: -; V: TRBV6-1; DNA: TGTGCCAGCAGTGCTGTTGGGGCAGACAACTACGAGCAGTACTTC; CDR3: CASSAVGADNYEQYF
size: -; J: TRBJ2-3; D: -; V: TRBV7-2; DNA: TGTGCCAGCCACCTCGGCAGGGTCACAGATACGCAGTATTTT; CDR3: CASHLGRVTDTQYF
size: -; J: TRBJ2-7; D: TRBD2; V: TRBV30; DNA: TGTGCCTGGGCAGGACTAGCGGCGAGCTCCTACGAGCAGTACTTC; CDR3: CAWAGLAASSYEQYF
size: -; J: TRBJ2-3; D: TRBD2; V: TRBV12-5; DNA: TGTGCTAGTGGTCTTACTAGCGGGGGCCCTCAGAGCACGCAGTATTTT; CDR3: CASGLTSGGPQSTQYF
size: -; J: TRBJ2-3; D: -; V: TRBV10-3; DNA: TGTGCCATCACGGCCAGGGGAGCAGATACGCAGTATTTT; CDR3: CAITARGADTQYF
size: -; J: TRBJ2-3; D: TRBD2; V: TRBV5-1; DNA: TGCGCCAGCAGCCCGACCAATAGCGGGAGGAGCACAGATACGCAGTATTTT; CDR3: CASSPTNSGRSTDTQYF
size: -; J: TRBJ1-5; D: TRBD1; V: TRBV30; DNA: TGTGCCTGGAGACGACAGGGTTTGGAGCCCCAGCATTTT; CDR3: CAWRRQGLEPQHF
size: -; J: TRBJ2-7; D: -; V: TRBV6-6; DNA: TGTGCCAGCAGTTACTCGAGGGATTCCTACGAGCAGTACTTC; CDR3: CASSYSRDSYEQYF
size: -; J: TRBJ2-3; D: TRBD2; V: TRBV27; DNA: TGTGCCAGCAGTTTATCAGGGTGGGGGCGGGGGGGCACAGATACGCAGTATTTT; CDR3: CASSLSGWGRGGTDTQYF
size: -; J: TRBJ2-7; D: TRBD1; V: TRBV29-1; DNA: TGCAGCGTCGGACAGGGGTTGGGCGAGCAGTACTTC; CDR3: CSVGQGLGEQYF
size: -; J: TRBJ1-6; D: TRBD1; V: TRBV4-2; DNA: TGTGCCAGCAGCCAAGAGACAGGGGCGGGTAATTCACCCCTCCACTTT; CDR3: CASSQETGAGNSPLHF
size: -; J: TRBJ2-1; D: TRBD2; V: TRBV19; DNA: TGTGCCAGTCACCCGGGACTAGCGGGGGGCTTAAATGAGCAGTTCTTC; CDR3: CASHPGLAGGLNEQFF
size: -; J: TRBJ1-6; D: -; V: TRBV11-3; DNA: TGTGCCACCCTTTGGGATTTCGGGGGAACGTCACCCCTCCACTTT; CDR3: CATLWDFGGTSPLHF
size: -; J: TRBJ2-7; D: TRBD2; V: TRBV4-1; DNA: TGCGCCAGCAGCCAAGGGGGCTTTGCGCGCGGGGGGCGGAACGAGCAGTACTTC; CDR3: CASSQGGFARGGRNEQYF
size: -; J: TRBJ1-2; D: -; V: TRBV6-1; DNA: TGTGCCAGCAGGGAAACAGAGGGCTACACCTTC; CDR3: CASRETEGYTF
size: -; J: TRBJ1-2; D: TRBD1; V: TRBV19; DNA: TGTGCCAGTAGTCCTCGGACAGGGTCTAACTATGGCTACACCTTC; CDR3: CASSPRTGSNYGYTF
size: -; J: TRBJ2-1; D: -; V: TRBV27; DNA: TGTGCCAGCAGTTATCAGGGTCCCAATGAGCAGTTCTTC; CDR3: CASSYQGPNEQFF
size: -; J: TRBJ2-5; D: -; V: TRBV30; DNA: TGTGCCTGGGGCCCCATAAGGGGCGGCGAGACCCAGTACTTC; CDR3: CAWGPIRGGETQYF
size: -; J: TRBJ1-5; D: -; V: TRBV15; DNA: TGTGCCACCAGCAGTCAGAGACAGAGCAATCAGCCCCAGCATTTT; CDR3: CATSSQRQSNQPQHF
size: once; J: TRBJ2-7; D: TRBD2; V: TRBV28; DNA: TGTGCCAGCAGTCCCGCTGGTGGAAGTAGCGGGAGGGCCTACGAGCAGTACTTC; CDR3: CASSPAGGSSGRAYEQYF
size: -; J: TRBJ2-5; D: -; V: TRBV5-1; DNA: TGCGCCAGCAGCTTGGATGGAGGCGATGGGACCCAGTACTTC; CDR3: CASSLDGGDGTQYF
size: -; J: TRBJ1-2; D: -; V: TRBV28; DNA: TGTGCCAGCAGTTCTAGGGGGGGTAACTATGGCTACACCTTC; CDR3: CASSSRGGNYGYTF
size: -; J: TRBJ2-3; D: TRBD2; V: TRBV7-2; DNA: TGTGCCAGCAGCTTAGATCGGGGGGACTACACAGATACGCAGTATTTT; CDR3: CASSLDRGDYTDTQYF
size: -; J: TRBJ1-1; D: TRBD1; V: TRBV27; DNA: TGTGCCAGCAGTTTAAACCTCCGGGACAGGGAAAGAAAAGCTTTCTTT; CDR3: CASSLNLRDRERKAFF
size: -; J: TRBJ2-3; D: -; V: TRBV4-3; DNA: TGCGCCAGCAGCCAAACTCCGATCCCCGGGTGGGCAGATACGCAGTATTTT; CDR3: CASSQTPIPGWADTQYF
size: -; J: TRBJ1-2; D: -; V: TRBV6-5; DNA: TGTGCCAGCAGTTTCAAGGGGAAAGACTATGGCTACACCTTC; CDR3: CASSFKGKDYGYTF
size: -; J: TRBJ1-3; D: TRBD1; V: TRBV16; DNA: TGTGCCAGCAGCCAACTGAAGGGACAGCTAGTCTCTGGAAACACCATATATTTT; CDR3: CASSQLKGQLVSGNTIYF
size: -; J: TRBJ2-7; D: TRBD1; V: TRBV5-1; DNA: TGCGCCAGCAGCGCTGGGACAGGGGGCCTTTACGAGCAGTACTTC; CDR3: CASSAGTGGLYEQYF
size: -; J: TRBJ1-2; D: -; V: TRBV4-1; DNA: TGCGCCAGCAGCCAAGCCGCGAACTCCTATGGCTACACCTTC; CDR3: CASSQAANSYGYTF
size: -; J: TRBJ2-5; D: TRBD2; V: TRBV7-7; DNA: TGTGCCAGCAGCTTAGTTCCGGGAGGCCGGGGACAAGAGACCCAGTACTTC; CDR3: CASSLVPGGRGQETQYF
size: -; J: TRBJ2-7; D: TRBD1; V: TRBV29-1; DNA: TGCAGCGACGGACAGGGGAATTTTGACGAGCAGTACTTC; CDR3: CSDGQGNFDEQYF
size: few; J: TRBJ1-1; D: -; V: TRBV5-1; DNA: TGCGCCAGCAGCTTGGGGTGGGACAACGCTGAAGCTTTCTTT; CDR3: CASSLGWDNAEAFF
size: -; J: TRBJ2-7; D: -; V: TRBV10-2; DNA: TGCGCCAGCAGTGAGTCAATTCTCCGGCGGATCTCCTACGAGCAGTACTTC; CDR3: CASSESILRRISYEQYF
size: -; J: TRBJ1-6; D: -; V: TRBV19; DNA: TGTGCCACACACCCCGGGGGGAGCTCCTATAATTCACCCCTCCACTTT; CDR3: CATHPGGSSYNSPLHF
size: -; J: TRBJ1-6; D: -; V: TRBV6-6; DNA: TGTGCCAGCAGTTACAAGGGTAGCGTATTTTCACCCCTCCACTTT; CDR3: CASSYKGSVFSPLHF
size: -; J: TRBJ2-2; D: -; V: TRBV7-9; DNA: TGTGCCAGCAGCTTGGGCAGGGTGAGGAGCACCGGGGAGCTGTTTTTT; CDR3: CASSLGRVRSTGELFF